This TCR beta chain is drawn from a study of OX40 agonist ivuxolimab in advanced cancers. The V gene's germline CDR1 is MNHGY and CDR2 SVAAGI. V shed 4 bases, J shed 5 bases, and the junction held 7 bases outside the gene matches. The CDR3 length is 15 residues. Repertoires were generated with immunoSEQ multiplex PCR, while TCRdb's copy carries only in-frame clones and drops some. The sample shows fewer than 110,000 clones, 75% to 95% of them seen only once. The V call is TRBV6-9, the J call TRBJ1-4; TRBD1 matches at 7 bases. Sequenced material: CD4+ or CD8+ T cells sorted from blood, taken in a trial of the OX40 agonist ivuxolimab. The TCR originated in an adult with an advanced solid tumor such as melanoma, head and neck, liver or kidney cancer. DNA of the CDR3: TGTGCCAGCAGTTCCGGTGACAGGGCGAATGAAAAACTGTTTTTT. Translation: CASSSGDRANEKLFF.